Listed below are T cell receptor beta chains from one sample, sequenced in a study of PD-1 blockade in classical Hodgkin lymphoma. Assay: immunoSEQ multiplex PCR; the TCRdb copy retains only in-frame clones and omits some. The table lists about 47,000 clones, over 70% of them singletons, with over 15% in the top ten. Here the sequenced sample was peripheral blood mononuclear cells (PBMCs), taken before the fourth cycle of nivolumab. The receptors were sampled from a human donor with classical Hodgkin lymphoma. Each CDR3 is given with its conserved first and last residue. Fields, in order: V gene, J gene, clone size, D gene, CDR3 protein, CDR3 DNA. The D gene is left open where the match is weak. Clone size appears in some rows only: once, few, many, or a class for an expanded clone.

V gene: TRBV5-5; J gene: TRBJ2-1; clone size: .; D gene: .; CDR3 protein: CASSSHNEQFF; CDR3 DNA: TGTGCCAGCAGCTCCCACAATGAGCAGTTCTTC
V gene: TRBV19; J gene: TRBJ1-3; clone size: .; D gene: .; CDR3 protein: CASSIRDTASHISGNTIYF; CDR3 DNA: TGTGCCAGTAGTATCAGGGACACCGCATCCCACATCTCTGGAAACACCATATATTTT
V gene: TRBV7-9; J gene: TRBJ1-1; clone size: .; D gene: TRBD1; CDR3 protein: CASSWGQMNTEAFF; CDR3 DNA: TGTGCCAGCAGTTGGGGACAGATGAACACTGAAGCTTTCTTT
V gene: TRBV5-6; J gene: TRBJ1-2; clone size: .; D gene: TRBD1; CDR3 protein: CASSLMTGAYGYTF; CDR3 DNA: TGTGCCAGCAGCTTGATGACAGGGGCTTATGGCTACACCTTC
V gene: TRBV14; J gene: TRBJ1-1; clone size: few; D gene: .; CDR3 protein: CASSQVSGTEAFF; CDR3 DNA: TGTGCCAGCAGCCAAGTTTCGGGGACTGAAGCTTTCTTT
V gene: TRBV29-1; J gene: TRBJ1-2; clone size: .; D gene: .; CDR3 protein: CSAREGAYGYTF; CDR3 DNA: TGCAGCGCCCGAGAAGGGGCCTATGGCTACACCTTC
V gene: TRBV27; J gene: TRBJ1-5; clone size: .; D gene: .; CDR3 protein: CASSPQEGDSNQPQHF; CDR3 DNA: TGTGCCAGCAGTCCCCAGGAAGGGGATAGCAATCAGCCCCAGCATTTT
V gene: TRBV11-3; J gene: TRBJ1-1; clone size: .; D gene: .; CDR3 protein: CASSFGSNTEAFF; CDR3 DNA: TGTGCCAGCAGTTTCGGGAGTAACACTGAAGCTTTCTTT
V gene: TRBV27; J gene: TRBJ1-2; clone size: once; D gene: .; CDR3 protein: CASSPGDLVYGYTF; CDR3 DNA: TGTGCCAGCAGTCCGGGGGACCTAGTTTATGGTTACACCTTC
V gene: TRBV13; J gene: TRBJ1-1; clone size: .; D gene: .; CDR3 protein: CASSLEAAANTEAFF; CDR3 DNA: TGTGCCAGCAGCTTAGAGGCAGCAGCGAACACTGAAGCTTTCTTT
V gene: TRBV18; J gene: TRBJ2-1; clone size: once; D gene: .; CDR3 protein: CASSPRLGNEQFF; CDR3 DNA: TGTGCCAGCTCACCCCGGTTGGGCAATGAGCAGTTCTTC
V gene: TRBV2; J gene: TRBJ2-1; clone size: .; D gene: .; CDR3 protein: CASSTAPYNEQFF; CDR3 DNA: TGTGCCAGCAGCACGGCGCCGTACAATGAGCAGTTCTTC
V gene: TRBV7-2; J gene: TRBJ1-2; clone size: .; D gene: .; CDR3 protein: CASSLGLGHYGYTF; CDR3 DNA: TGTGCCAGCAGCTTAGGGCTGGGGCACTATGGCTACACCTTC
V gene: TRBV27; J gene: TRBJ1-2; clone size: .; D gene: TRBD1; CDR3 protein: CASSFGQGYGYTF; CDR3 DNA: TGTGCCAGCAGTTTCGGACAGGGCTATGGCTACACCTTC
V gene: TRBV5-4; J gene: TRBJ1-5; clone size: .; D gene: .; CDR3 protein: CASSQGGGLDQPQHF; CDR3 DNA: TGTGCCAGCAGCCAGGGAGGCGGGCTCGATCAGCCCCAGCATTTT
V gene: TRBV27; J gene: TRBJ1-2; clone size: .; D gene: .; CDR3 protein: CASSLDTGLGYGYTF; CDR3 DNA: TGTGCCAGCAGCCTGGACACGGGTCTTGGCTATGGCTACACCTTC
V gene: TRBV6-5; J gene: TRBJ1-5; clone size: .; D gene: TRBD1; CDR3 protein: CASSSRQTGGNQPQHF; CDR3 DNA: TGTGCCAGCAGTTCCCGACAAACAGGGGGCAATCAGCCCCAGCATTTT
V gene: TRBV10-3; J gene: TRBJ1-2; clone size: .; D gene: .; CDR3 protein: CAISEPRGSSNYGYTF; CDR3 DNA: TGTGCCATCAGTGAGCCGAGGGGCAGTTCTAACTATGGCTACACCTTC
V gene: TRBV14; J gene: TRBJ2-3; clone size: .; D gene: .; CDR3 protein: CASSHLLVPPTDTQYF; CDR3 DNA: TGTGCCAGCAGCCATCTACTAGTGCCGCCCACAGATACGCAGTATTTT
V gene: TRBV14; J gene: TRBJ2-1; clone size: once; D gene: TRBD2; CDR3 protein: CASRSGLVNSNEQFF; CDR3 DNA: TGTGCCAGCAGATCGGGACTAGTAAATTCCAATGAGCAGTTCTTC
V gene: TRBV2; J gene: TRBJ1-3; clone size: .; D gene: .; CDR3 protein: CASSEAPTQWGNTIYF; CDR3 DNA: TGTGCCAGCAGTGAAGCGCCGACCCAGTGGGGAAACACCATATATTTT
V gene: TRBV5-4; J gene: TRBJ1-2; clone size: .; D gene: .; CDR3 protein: CASSLGPGANYGYTF; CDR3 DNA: TGTGCCAGCAGCTTGGGTCCGGGGGCGAACTATGGCTACACCTTC
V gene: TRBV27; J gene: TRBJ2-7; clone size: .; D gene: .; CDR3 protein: CASSLRGRGVYEQYF; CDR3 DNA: TGTGCCAGCAGTCTGAGGGGGCGCGGGGTTTACGAGCAGTACTTC
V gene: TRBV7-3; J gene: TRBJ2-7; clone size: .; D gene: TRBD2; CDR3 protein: CASSIIAGGPYEQYF; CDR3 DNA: TGTGCCAGCAGCATAATAGCGGGAGGGCCCTACGAGCAGTACTTC
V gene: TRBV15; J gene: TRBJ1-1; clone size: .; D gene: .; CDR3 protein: CATRAGRQNTEAFF; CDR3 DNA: TGTGCCACAAGAGCCGGCAGACAGAACACTGAAGCTTTCTTT
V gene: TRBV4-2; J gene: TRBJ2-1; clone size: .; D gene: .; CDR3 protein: CASSQDLRGAYNEQFF; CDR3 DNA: TGTGCCAGCAGCCAAGACCTACGGGGGGCTTACAATGAGCAGTTCTTC
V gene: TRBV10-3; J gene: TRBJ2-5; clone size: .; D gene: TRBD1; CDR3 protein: CAITRQGGETQYF; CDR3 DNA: TGTGCCATCACCCGACAGGGCGGGGAGACCCAGTACTTC
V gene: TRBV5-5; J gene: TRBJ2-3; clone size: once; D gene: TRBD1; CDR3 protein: CKSGTGVTDTQYF; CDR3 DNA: TGTAAGTCCGGGACAGGGGTCACAGATACGCAGTATTTT
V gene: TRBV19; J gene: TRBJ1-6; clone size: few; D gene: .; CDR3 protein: CASSMDGQAYGSPLHF; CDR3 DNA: TGTGCCAGTAGTATGGATGGTCAGGCCTATGGGTCACCCCTCCACTTT
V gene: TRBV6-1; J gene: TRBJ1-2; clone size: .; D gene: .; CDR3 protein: CASIYGGRDYGYTF; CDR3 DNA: TGTGCCAGCATTTATGGCGGGCGGGACTATGGCTACACCTTC
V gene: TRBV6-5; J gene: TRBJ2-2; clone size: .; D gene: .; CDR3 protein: CASSYSSSLRHGELFF; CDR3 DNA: TGTGCCAGCAGTTACTCGAGCTCACTCCGGCACGGGGAGCTGTTTTTT
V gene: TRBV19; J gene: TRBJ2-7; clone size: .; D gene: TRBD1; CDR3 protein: CASSRQGIVEQYF; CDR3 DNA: TGTGCCAGTAGTCGACAGGGGATTGTCGAGCAGTACTTC
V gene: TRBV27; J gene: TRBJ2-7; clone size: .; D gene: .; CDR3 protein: CASSPIRAYEQYF; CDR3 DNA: TGTGCCAGCAGCCCCATCAGGGCCTACGAGCAGTACTTC
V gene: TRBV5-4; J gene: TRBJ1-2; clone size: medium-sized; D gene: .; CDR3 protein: CASTLRGLRGYTF; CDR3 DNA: TGTGCCAGCACCCTGCGGGGCCTGAGGGGCTACACCTTC
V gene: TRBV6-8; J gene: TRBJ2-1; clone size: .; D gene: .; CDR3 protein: CASSYDNPQFF; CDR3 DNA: TGTGCCAGCAGTTACGACAACCCGCAGTTCTTC
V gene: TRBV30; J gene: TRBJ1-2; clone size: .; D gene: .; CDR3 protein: CAWDSYGYTF; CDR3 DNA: TGTGCCTGGGACAGCTATGGCTACACCTTC
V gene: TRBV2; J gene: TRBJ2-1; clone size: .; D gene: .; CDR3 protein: CASSEGRSAEQFF; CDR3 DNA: TGTGCCAGCAGTGAGGGACGTAGCGCTGAGCAGTTCTTC
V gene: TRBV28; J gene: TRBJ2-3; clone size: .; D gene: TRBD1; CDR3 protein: CASSLGQGGADTQYF; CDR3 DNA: TGTGCCAGCAGTTTGGGACAGGGGGGTGCAGATACGCAGTATTTT
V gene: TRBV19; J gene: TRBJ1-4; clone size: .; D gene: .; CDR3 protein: CATAPAQFLNEKLFF; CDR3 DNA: TGTGCCACCGCGCCCGCGCAGTTCCTTAATGAAAAACTGTTTTTT
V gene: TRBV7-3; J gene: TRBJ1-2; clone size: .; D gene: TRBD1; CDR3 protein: CASSIGQGNYGYTF; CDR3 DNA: TGTGCCAGCAGCATAGGACAGGGGAACTATGGCTACACCTTC
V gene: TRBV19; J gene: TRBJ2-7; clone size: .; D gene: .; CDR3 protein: CASSRRIEVSSHPLVQYF; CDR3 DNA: TGTGCCAGTAGTAGGAGGATCGAGGTATCGTCCCATCCTCTCGTTCAGTACTTC
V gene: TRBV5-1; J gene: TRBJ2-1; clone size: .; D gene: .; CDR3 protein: CASSLRESSYNEQFF; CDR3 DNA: TGCGCCAGCAGCTTACGGGAAAGCTCCTACAATGAGCAGTTCTTC
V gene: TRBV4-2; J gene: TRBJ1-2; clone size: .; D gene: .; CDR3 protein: CASSQDLSSLGANYGYTF; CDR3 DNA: TGTGCCAGCAGCCAAGATCTGAGTTCTCTAGGAGCTAACTATGGCTACACCTTC
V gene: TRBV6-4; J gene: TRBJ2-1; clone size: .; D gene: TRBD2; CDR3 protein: CASSALAGAHNEQFF; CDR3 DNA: TGTGCCAGCAGTGCCCTAGCGGGGGCCCACAATGAGCAGTTCTTC
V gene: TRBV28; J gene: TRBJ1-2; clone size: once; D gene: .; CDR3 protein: CASYGGPAYGYTF; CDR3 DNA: TGTGCCAGCTACGGAGGGCCCGCCTATGGCTACACCTTC
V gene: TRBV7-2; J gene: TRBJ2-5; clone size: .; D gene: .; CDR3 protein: CASSLDLGAQETQYF; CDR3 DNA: TGTGCCAGCAGCTTAGATTTGGGAGCCCAAGAGACCCAGTACTTC
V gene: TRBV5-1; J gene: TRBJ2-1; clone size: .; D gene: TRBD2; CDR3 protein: CASSQGLAGEVKGNEQFF; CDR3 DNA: TGCGCCAGCAGTCAGGGACTAGCGGGAGAGGTAAAAGGGAATGAGCAGTTCTTC
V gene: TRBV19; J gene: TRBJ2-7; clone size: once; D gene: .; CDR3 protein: CASSRSTGTSGIEQYF; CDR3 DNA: TGTGCCAGTAGTAGATCCACCGGGACAAGCGGTATCGAGCAGTACTTC
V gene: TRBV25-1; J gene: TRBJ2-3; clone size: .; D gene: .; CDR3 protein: CATRTPNTDTQYF; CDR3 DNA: TGTGCCACAAGGACTCCAAACACAGATACGCAGTATTTT
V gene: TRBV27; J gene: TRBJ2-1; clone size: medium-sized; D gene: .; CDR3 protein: CASSPLRDPGEQFF; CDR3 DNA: TGTGCCAGCAGCCCCCTCCGGGACCCCGGTGAGCAGTTCTTC
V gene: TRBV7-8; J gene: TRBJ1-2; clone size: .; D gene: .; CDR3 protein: CASSPARNYGYTF; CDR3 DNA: TGTGCCAGCAGCCCCGCCCGAAACTATGGCTACACCTTC
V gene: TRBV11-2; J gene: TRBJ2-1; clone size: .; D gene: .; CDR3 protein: CASSLMGSNHEQFF; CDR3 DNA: TGTGCCAGCAGCTTAATGGGTAGTAACCATGAGCAGTTCTTC
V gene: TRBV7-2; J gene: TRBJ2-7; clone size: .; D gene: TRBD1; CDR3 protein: CASSLDPGTAYEQYF; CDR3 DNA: TGTGCCAGCAGCTTAGACCCCGGGACAGCCTACGAGCAGTACTTC